This section outlines one TCR beta chain sequence together with its context. The data were obtained in a study of spatial heterogeneity in lung cancer. Study at large: A consistent excess of beta-chain over alpha-chain sequences was detected.

The CDR3 consists of 16 residues. The V and J ends lost 5 bases and 0 bases respectively, with 14 bases between them. Looked up from germline, CDR1 is SGHTA and CDR2 is FQGNSA. MiXCR, run by TCRdb on the 5' RACE reads, gives a single entry per CDR3 protein. The data contain just under 95,000 distinct CDR3 sequences, roughly 12% of them singletons. The sample's time point: sample taken at primary tumor resection. Unsorted whole RNA from tumor, nontumor lung or frozen PBMC underwent sequencing. Sequences were derived from PBMCs, sampled at surgery. The V and J genes are TRBV7-2 and TRBJ2-4, with D possibly TRBD1 on 5 matching bases. This clonotype was obtained from a male donor with early-stage non-small cell lung cancer. The CDR3: CASSEETVIAKNIQYF. In DNA form, the CDR3 reads TGTGCCAGCAGCGAAGAGACAGTGATAGCCAAAAACATTCAGTACTTC. Supplemented by reference TRBV7-2 and TRBJ2-4, the full variable domain reads GAGVSQSPSNKVTEKGKDVELRCDPISGHTALYWYRQSLGQGLEFLIYFQGNSAPDKSGLPSDRFSAERTGGSVSTLTIQRTQQEDSAVYLCASSEETVIAKNIQYFGAGTRLSVL.